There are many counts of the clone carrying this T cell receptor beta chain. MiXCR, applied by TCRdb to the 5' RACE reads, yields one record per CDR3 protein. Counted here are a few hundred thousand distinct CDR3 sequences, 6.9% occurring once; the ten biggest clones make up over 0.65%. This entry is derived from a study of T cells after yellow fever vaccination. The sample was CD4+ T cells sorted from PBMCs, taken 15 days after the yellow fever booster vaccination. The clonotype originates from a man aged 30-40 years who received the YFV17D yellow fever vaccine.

CDR3 sequence (DNA): TGTGCCAGCACTAGCGGGAGCACAGATACGCAGTATTTT. Encoded protein: CASTSGSTDTQYF. The chain has TRBV10-3 and TRBJ2-3; the match to TRBD2 covers 9 bases. With V trimmed by 10 bases and J by 0 bases, 2 bases remained unmatched. Germline CDR1 and CDR2: ENHRY and SYGVKD. This CDR3 comprises 13 residues.